These 5 T cell receptor beta chains were sequenced from one sample in a study of a mutant IDH1 vaccine in newly diagnosed glioma. Assay: immunoSEQ multiplex PCR; the TCRdb copy retains only in-frame clones and omits some. The sample includes around 30,000 clones, 80% to 85% of them seen just once. Described time point: baseline, week 1 (first vaccination visit). Treatment noted: pre-vaccination baseline after standard-of-care therapy. The sequenced sample was peripheral blood mononuclear cells (PBMCs), obtained from a glioma patient treated with radiotherapy, temozolomide or both. These receptors were collected from a man aged 50 to 60 with glioma. Some clones in this sample may be carry-over from other donors' samples.

The rearrangement links TRBV6-5 to TRBJ2-7; D remains ambiguous. Germline CDR1 and CDR2: MNHEY and SVGAGI. V was pared by 4 bases and J by 5 bases, with 6 bases between. CDR3 size: 11 residues. CDR3 in DNA: TGTGCCAGCAGTTCGCCCGACGAGCAGTACTTC. Residues: CASSSPDEQYF.

V usage is TRBV6-1 and J usage is TRBJ1-4, with D possibly TRBD1 on 5 matching bases. CDR3 length: 14 amino acids. Germline values: CDR1 MNHNS, CDR2 SASEGT. V lost 3 bases and J 7 bases, leaving 12 bases between the germline ends. Written as DNA, the CDR3 is TGTGCCAGCAGTGATACGGGGCGCAGTGAAAAACTGTTTTTT. This sequence encodes CASSDTGRSEKLFF.

The J gene is TRBJ1-5, the V gene TRBV7-9; D gene uncertain. This CDR3 region has 14 residues. Germline V gene lookup returns CDR1 SEHNR and CDR2 FQNEAQ (reference sequence). V gave up 5 bases and J gave up 5 bases, with 13 bases separating them. The chain's CDR3 is CASSPATVHQPQHF. As DNA, the CDR3 is TGTGCCAGCAGCCCTGCAACGGTTCATCAGCCCCAGCATTTT.

CDR3 amino acids: CASSPFLAGITDTQYF. The CDR3 DNA is TGTGCCAGCAGCCCGTTCCTAGCGGGGATCACAGATACGCAGTATTTT. The gene calls are TRBV7-9 and TRBJ2-3, with TRBD2 matching over 9 bases. The CDR3 is 16 amino acids. Germline V lookup: CDR1 SEHNR, CDR2 FQNEAQ (reference sequence). The junction had 8 bases not matched to a gene; V was cut back by 5 bases and J by 2 bases.

The table lists this clone with a few counts. The rearrangement joins TRBV7-9 to TRBJ2-2; no reliable D call. With 1 base removed from V and 1 base from J, the gap between germline ends came to 7 bases. The germline CDR1 and CDR2 sequences are SEHNR and FQNEAQ (reference sequence). There are 15 residues in the CDR3. CDR3 in DNA: TGTGCCAGCAGCTTAGACCGACAGAACACCGGGGAGCTGTTTTTT. Translation: CASSLDRQNTGELFF.